This TCR beta chain came from a study of T cell changes during pregnancy in multiple sclerosis. TCRdb's table, derived via immunoSEQ multiplex PCR, lists solely in-frame clones and lacks some. The sample records some 80,000 clones, more than 80% being singletons. This clone appeared a few times. V was cut by 4 bases and J by 8 bases, with 11 bases left in between. Germline CDR1 and CDR2: SNHLY and FYNNEI. The CDR3 contains 13 residues. The material sequenced was peripheral blood, taken in the first trimester of pregnancy. The TCR was taken from a female donor in good health, enrolled as a control in a pregnancy study. The rearrangement uses TRBV2 and TRBJ1-4, with D maybe TRBD1 (5 bases). The CDR3 spells CASSARSGEKLFF. In nucleotides, the CDR3 is TGTGCCAGCAGTGCCCGATCAGGGGAAAAACTGTTTTTT.